This T cell receptor (beta chain) was identified during a study of neurological immune-mediated disorders. Study-wide findings and caveats: With the multiple sclerosis repertoire cluster, neither clinical nor MRI features showed any association. A possible signature was seen in one related-CDR3 cluster, into which phylogenetic grouping placed the repertoires of 18 of 34 multiple sclerosis patients.

Comments on this clonotype: The antigen is not known. A read error may explain this, as a much larger clone is one base away.

TCRdb fed the 5' RACE reads into MiXCR, producing one record per CDR3 protein. This table holds tens of thousands of distinct CDR3 sequences, 3.4% found once. V was shortened by 6 bases and J by 1 base, with 11 bases between the two germline ends. The CDR3 covers 14 residues. This chain uses TRBV12-3 or TRBV12-4 with TRBJ2-3; the D is unclear. Sample: PBMCs. The source of this sequence is a middle-aged man with multiple sclerosis. In nucleotides, the CDR3 is TGTGCCAGCAGGCTGGGAAAGGGCACAGATACGCAGTATTTT. Translated, it gives CASRLGKGTDTQYF.